The TCR beta chain described here comes from a study of long-term antiretroviral therapy in people with HIV. Study findings and constraints: Blood dating 2004 to 2017 may reflect older ART regimens. Records did not include ART adherence, viral resistance or therapy changes. Clonotypes expanded prior to ART showed repertoire dominance at all sampled time points.

All participants with HIV were treated in the United States. The V gene's germline CDR1 is LNHNV and CDR2 YYDKDF (reference sequence). V gave up 6 bases and J gave up 3 bases, with 18 bases separating them. CDR3 size: 17 residues. The authors ran the immunoSEQ assay, v3.0, at survey level. Sequencing used immunoSEQ multiplex PCR; TCRdb keeps in-frame clones, though not all of them. The repertoire holds 31,000 or so clones, with approximately 91% as singletons. Notes on this clone: The antigen is unknown.

The starting material was unsorted PBMCs, obtained about 5 years before starting antiretroviral therapy. The J gene is TRBJ2-6, the V gene TRBV15; D is possibly TRBD1 (7 bases). The source is a man aged 45 to 65 with HIV. CDR3 DNA sequence: TGTGCCACCAGAACGATAGCAGGGGGGTATGGGGCCAACGTCCTGACTTTC. It is translated as CATRTIAGGYGANVLTF.